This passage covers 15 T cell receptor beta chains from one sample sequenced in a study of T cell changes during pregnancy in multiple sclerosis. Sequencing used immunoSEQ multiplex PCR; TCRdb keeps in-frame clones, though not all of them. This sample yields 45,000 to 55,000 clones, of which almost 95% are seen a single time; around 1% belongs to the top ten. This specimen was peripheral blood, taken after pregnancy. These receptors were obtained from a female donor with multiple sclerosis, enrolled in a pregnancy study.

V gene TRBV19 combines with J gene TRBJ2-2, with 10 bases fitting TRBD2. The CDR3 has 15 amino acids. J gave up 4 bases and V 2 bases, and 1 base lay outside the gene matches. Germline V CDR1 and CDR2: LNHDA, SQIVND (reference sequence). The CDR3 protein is CASSILAGVTGELFF. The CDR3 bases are TGTGCCAGTAGTATACTAGCGGGGGTCACCGGGGAGCTGTTTTTT.

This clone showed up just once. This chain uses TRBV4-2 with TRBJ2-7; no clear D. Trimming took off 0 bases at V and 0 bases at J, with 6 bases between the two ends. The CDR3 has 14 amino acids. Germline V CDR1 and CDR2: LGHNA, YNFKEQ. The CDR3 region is CASSQELLSYEQYF. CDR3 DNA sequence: TGTGCCAGCAGCCAAGAACTTCTCTCCTACGAGCAGTACTTC.

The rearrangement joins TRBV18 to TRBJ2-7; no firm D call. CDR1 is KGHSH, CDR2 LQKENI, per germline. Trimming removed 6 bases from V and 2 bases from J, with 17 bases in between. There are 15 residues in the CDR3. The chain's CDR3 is CASSGSLPGTYEQYF. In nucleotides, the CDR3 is TGTGCCAGCTCTGGTTCATTACCCGGTACCTACGAGCAGTACTTC.

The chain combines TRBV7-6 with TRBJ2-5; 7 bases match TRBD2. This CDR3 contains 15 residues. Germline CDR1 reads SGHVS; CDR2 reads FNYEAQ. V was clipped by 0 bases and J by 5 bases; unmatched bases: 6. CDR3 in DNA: TGTGCCAGCAGCTTAGCCGGCGGGGGATCGGAGACCCAGTACTTC. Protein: CASSLAGGGSETQYF.

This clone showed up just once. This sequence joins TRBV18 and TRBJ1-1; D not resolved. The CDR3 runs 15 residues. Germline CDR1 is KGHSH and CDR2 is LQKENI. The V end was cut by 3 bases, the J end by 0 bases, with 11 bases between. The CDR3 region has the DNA TGTGCCAGCTCACCGTCAATAACAGTGAACACTGAAGCTTTCTTT. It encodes CASSPSITVNTEAFF.

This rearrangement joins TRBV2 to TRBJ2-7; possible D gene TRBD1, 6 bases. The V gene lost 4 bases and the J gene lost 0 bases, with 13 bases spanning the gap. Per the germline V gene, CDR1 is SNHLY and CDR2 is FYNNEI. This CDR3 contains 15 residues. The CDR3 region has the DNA TGTGCCAGCAGTGTGGGCAGGGGTACCTCCTACGAGCAGTACTTC. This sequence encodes CASSVGRGTSYEQYF.

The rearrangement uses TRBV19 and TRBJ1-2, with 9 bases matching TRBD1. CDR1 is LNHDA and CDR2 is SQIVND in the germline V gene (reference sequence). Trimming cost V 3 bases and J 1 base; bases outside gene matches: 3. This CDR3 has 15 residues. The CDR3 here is CASSIGTGLNYGYTF. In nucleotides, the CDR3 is TGTGCCAGTAGTATTGGGACAGGGCTTAACTATGGCTACACCTTC. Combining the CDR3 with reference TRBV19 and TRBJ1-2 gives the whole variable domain DGGITQSPKYLFRKEGQNVTLSCEQNLNHDAMYWYRQDPGQGLRLIYYSQIVNDFQKGDIAEGYSVSREKKESFPLTVTSAQKNPTAFYLCASSIGTGLNYGYTFGSGTRLTVV.

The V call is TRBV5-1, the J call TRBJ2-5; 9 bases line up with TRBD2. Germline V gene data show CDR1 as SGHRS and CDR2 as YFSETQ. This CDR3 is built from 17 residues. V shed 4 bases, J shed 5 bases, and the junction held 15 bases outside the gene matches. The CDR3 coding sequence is TGCGCCAGCAGCCCCTACACTAGCGGGCTGGTCCGGGAGACCCAGTACTTC. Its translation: CASSPYTSGLVRETQYF.

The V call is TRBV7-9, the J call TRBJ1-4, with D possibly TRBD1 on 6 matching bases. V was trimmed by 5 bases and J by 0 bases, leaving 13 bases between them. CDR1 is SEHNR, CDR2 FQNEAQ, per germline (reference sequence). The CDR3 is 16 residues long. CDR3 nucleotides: TGTGCCAGCAGCCCAAGGGGGGGTGCAACTAATGAAAAACTGTTTTTT. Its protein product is CASSPRGGATNEKLFF.

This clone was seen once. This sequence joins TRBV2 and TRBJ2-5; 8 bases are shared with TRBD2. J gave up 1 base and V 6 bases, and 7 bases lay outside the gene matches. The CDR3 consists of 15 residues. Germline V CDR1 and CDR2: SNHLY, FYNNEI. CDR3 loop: CASREQRGLQETQYF. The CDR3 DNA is TGTGCCAGCAGAGAGCAGCGGGGGCTCCAAGAGACCCAGTACTTC.

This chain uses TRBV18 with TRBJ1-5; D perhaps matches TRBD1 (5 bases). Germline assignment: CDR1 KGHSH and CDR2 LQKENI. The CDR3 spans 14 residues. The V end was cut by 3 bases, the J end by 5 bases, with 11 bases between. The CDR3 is CASSPGGGDQPQHF. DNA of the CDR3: TGTGCCAGCTCACCTGGGGGAGGGGATCAGCCCCAGCATTTT. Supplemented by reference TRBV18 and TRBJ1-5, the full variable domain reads NAGVMQNPRHLVRRRGQEARLRCSPMKGHSHVYWYRQLPEEGLKFMVYLQKENIIDESGMPKERFSAEFPKEGPSILRIQQVVRGDSAAYFCASSPGGGDQPQHFGDGTRLSIL.

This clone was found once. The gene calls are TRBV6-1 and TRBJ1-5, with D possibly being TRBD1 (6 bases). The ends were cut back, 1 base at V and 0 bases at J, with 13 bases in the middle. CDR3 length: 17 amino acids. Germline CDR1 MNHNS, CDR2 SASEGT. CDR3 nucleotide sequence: TGTGCCAGCAGTGAAGTTTTAGGCAGGGGTAGCAATCAGCCCCAGCATTTT. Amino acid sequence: CASSEVLGRGSNQPQHF.

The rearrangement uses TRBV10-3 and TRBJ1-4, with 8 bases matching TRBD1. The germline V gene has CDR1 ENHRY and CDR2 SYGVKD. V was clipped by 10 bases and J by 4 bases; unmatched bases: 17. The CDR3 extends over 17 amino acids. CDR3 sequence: CATAPDRAGWGNEKLFF. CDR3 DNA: TGTGCCACCGCCCCGGACAGGGCCGGGTGGGGTAATGAAAAACTGTTTTTT.

CDR3 protein: CASGGTVNTQYF. Written as DNA, the CDR3 is TGTGCCAGCGGGGGGACAGTGAATACGCAGTATTTT. The chain links TRBV2 to TRBJ2-3, with D possibly TRBD1 on 7 matching bases. Germline V gene sequence: CDR1 SNHLY, CDR2 FYNNEI. With 8 bases removed from V and 7 bases from J, the gap between germline ends came to 13 bases. The CDR3 sequence is 12 residues long. The whole variable domain, remainder taken from reference TRBV2 and TRBJ2-3, is EPEVTQTPSHQVTQMGQEVILRCVPISNHLYFYWYRQILGQKVEFLVSFYNNEISEKSEIFDDQFSVERPDGSNFTLKIRSTKLEDSAMYFCASGGTVNTQYFGPGTRLTVL.

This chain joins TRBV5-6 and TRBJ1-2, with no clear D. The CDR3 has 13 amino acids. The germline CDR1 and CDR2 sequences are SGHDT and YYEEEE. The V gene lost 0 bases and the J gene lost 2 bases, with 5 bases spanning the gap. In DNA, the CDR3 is TGTGCCAGCAGCTTGGGAGGAAACTATGGCTACACCTTC. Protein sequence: CASSLGGNYGYTF.